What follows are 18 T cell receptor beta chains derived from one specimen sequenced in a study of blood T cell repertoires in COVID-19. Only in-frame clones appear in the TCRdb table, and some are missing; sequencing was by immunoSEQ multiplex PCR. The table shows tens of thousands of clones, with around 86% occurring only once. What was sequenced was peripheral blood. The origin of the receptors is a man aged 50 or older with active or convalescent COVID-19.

The CDR3 here is CASSRGREETQYF. In DNA, the CDR3 is TGCGCCAGCAGCAGGGGGCGCGAGGAGACCCAGTACTTC. The gene calls are TRBV10-2 and TRBJ2-5, with 8 bases aligning to TRBD1. V lost 6 bases and J lost 5; bases outside the gene matches: 5. The CDR3 runs to 13 residues. Germline V gene lookup returns CDR1 WSHSY and CDR2 SAAADI.

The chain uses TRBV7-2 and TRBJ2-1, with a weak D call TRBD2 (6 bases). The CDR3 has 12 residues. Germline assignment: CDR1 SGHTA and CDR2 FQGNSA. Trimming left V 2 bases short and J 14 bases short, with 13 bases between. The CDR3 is CASSLIGEVKFF. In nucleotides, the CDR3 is TGTGCCAGCAGCTTAATTGGGGAGGTAAAGTTCTTC. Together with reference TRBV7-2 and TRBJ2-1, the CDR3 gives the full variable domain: GAGVSQSPSNKVTEKGKDVELRCDPISGHTALYWYRQSLGQGLEFLIYFQGNSAPDKSGLPSDRFSAERTGGSVSTLTIQRTQQEDSAVYLCASSLIGEVKFFGPGTRLTVL.

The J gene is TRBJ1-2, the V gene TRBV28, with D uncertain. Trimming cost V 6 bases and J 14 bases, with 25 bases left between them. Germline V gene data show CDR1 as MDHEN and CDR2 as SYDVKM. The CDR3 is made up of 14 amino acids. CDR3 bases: TGTGCCAGCAGGCCTCCCGGGAAAGGAACTATAGGAACCTTC. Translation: CASRPPGKGTIGTF.

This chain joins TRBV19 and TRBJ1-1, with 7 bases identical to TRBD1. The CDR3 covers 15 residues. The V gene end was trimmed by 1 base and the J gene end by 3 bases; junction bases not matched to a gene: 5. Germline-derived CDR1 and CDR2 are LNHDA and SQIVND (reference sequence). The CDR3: CASSIGGTAYTEAFF. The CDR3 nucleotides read TGTGCCAGTAGTATAGGAGGGACAGCCTACACTGAAGCTTTCTTT.

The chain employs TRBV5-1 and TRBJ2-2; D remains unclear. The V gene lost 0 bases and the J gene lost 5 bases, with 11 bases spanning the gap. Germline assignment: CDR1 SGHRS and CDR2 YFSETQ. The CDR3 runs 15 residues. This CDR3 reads CASSLGSVETGELFF. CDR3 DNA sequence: TGCGCCAGCAGCTTGGGTTCGGTAGAGACCGGGGAGCTGTTTTTT.

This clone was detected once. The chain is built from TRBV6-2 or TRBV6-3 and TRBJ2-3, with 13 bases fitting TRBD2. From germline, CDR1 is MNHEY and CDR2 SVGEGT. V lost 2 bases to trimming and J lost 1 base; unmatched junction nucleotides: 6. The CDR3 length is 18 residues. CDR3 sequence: CASSYPTSGGLGTDTQYF. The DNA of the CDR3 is TGTGCCAGCAGTTACCCGACTAGCGGGGGGCTAGGCACAGATACGCAGTATTTT.

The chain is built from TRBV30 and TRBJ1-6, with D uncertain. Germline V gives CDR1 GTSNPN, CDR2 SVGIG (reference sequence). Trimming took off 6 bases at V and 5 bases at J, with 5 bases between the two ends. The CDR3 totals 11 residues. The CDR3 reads CACRDNSPLHF. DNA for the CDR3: TGTGCCTGTCGAGATAATTCACCCCTCCACTTT. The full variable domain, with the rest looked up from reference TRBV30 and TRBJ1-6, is SQTIHQWPATLVQPVGSPLSLECTVEGTSNPNLYWYRQAAGRGLQLLFYSVGIGQISSEVPQNLSASRPQDRQFILSSKKLLLSDSGFYLCACRDNSPLHFGNGTRLTVT.

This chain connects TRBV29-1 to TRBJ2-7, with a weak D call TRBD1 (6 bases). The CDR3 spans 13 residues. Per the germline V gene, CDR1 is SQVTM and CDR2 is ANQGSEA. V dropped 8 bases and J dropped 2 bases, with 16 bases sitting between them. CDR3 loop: CSFTDSIPYEQYF. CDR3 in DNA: TGCAGCTTTACGGACAGCATACCCTACGAGCAGTACTTC.

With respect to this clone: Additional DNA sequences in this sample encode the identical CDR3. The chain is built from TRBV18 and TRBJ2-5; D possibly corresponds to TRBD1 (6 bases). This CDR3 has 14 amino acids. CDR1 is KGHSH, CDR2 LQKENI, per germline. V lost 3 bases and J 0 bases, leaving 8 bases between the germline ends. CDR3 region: CASSPGQHQETQYF. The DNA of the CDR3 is TGTGCCAGCTCACCCGGACAGCACCAAGAGACCCAGTACTTC.

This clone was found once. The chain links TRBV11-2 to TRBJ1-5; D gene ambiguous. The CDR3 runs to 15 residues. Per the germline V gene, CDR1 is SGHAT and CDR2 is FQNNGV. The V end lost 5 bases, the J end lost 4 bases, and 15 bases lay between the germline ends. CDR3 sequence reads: CASSALTGRNQPQHF. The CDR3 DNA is TGTGCCAGCAGCGCCTTAACCGGGAGGAATCAGCCCCAGCATTTT.

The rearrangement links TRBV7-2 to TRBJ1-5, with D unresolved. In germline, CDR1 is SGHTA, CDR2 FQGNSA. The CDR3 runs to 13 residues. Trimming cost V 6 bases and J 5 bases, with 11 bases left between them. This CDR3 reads CASSPWEDQPQHF. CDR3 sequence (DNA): TGTGCCAGCAGTCCTTGGGAGGATCAGCCCCAGCATTTT.

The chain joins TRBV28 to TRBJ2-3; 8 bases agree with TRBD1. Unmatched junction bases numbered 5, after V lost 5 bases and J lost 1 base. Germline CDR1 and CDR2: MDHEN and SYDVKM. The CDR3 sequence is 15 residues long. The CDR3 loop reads CASSVTGGGTDTQYF. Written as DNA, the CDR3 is TGTGCCAGCAGTGTTACAGGGGGAGGCACAGATACGCAGTATTTT. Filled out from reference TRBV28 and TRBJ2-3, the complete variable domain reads DVKVTQSSRYLVKRTGEKVFLECVQDMDHENMFWYRQDPGLGLRLIYFSYDVKMKEKGDIPEGYSVSREKKERFSLILESASTNQTSMYLCASSVTGGGTDTQYFGPGTRLTVL.

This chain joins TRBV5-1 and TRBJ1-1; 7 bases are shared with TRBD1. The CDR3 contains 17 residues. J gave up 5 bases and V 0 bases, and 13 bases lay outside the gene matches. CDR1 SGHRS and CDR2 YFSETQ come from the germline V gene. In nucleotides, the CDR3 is TGCGCCAGCAGCTTGGCGACGGGACAGTTGGCTTCAACTGAAGCTTTCTTT. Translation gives CASSLATGQLASTEAFF.

CDR3 coding DNA: TGTGCCAGCACCTTACAGGATCAGCCCCAGCATTTT. Protein sequence: CASTLQDQPQHF. The V gene is TRBV12-3 or TRBV12-4, the J gene TRBJ1-5; tentative D call: TRBD1 (5 bases). The CDR3 contains 12 residues. V lost 7 bases and J 5 bases, leaving 9 bases between the germline ends.

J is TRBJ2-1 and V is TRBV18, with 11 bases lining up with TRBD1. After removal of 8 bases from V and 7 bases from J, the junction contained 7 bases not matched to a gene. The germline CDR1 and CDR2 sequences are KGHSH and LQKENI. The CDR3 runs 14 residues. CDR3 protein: CASADRGRLNEQFF. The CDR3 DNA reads TGTGCCAGCGCGGACAGGGGGCGGTTGAATGAGCAGTTCTTC.

CDR3 protein: CASSLRGGSYEQYV. Written as DNA, the CDR3 is TGTGCCAGCAGTTTACGGGGAGGCTCGTACGAGCAGTACGTC. The chain is built from TRBV28 and TRBJ2-7; possibly TRBD2 for D (6 bases). The V gene lost 2 bases and the J gene lost 4 bases, with 12 bases spanning the gap. The CDR3 is made up of 14 amino acids. CDR1 and CDR2 (germline): MDHEN, SYDVKM.

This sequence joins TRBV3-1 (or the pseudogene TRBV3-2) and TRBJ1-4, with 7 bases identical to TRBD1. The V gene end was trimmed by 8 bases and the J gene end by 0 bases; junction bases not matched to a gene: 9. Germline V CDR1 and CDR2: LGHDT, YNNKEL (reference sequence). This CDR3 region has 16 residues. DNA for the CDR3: TGTGCCAGCGGTGAGGGACAGTTAACAACTAATGAAAAACTGTTTTTT. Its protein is CASGEGQLTTNEKLFF.

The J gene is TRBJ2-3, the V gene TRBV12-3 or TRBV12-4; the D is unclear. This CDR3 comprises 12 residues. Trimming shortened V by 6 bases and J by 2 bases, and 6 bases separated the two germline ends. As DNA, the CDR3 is TGTGCCAGCAGAGACAACACAGATACGCAGTATTTT. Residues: CASRDNTDTQYF.